The following is a T cell receptor beta chain sequence with its context. A library of TCRbeta sequences, prepared with unique molecular identifiers, was generated. TCRdb re-derived calls from the PCR reads in MiXCR, one entry per CDR3 protein. Of 250,000 to 350,000 distinct CDR3 sequences detected, 9.5% to 10% appear once; the ten largest clones hold roughly a tenth. This sample was included in a study of T-cell reconstitution after alpha-beta-depleted transplantation in children. This CDR3 comprises 16 residues. Germline V gene data show CDR1 as MGHRA and CDR2 as YSYEKL. V lost 1 base, J lost 5 bases, and 14 bases lay in between.

The sequencing used PBMCs from the stem cell graft donor, collected from the stem cell graft. V is TRBV4-1 and J is TRBJ2-2; D is possibly TRBD1 (6 bases). The clonotype originates from a human donor who donated a stem cell graft to a child with SCID. The CDR3 nucleotides read TGCGCCAGCAGCCAAGCAGAACAGGGATTAACCGGGGAGCTGTTTTTT. Its translation is CASSQAEQGLTGELFF.